The next 24 T cell receptor beta chains were all read from a single sample in a study of blood T cell repertoires in COVID-19 (TCRdb year 2020). The method was the immunoSEQ multiplex PCR assay. The table was pulled from immuneACCESS by TCRdb, which kept in-frame rearrangements only. Such tables lose some clones; where checked, under half of the loss comes from unresolved V genes, and the rest has no known cause. In this sample the table shows 360,000 or so clones, roughly 87% of which occur a single time. 3% to 4.5% of the sample rests with the top ten. The sample taken for sequencing was peripheral blood. The receptors shown here come from a woman aged 55 to 70 with COVID-19, enrolled during active disease.

This sequence joins TRBV12-3 or TRBV12-4 and TRBJ2-1; D ambiguous. V lost 5 bases to trimming and J lost 9 bases, with 5 bases between them. The CDR3 has 10 residues. The CDR3 DNA follows: TGTGCCAGCAGTCGGAGTGAGCAGTTCTTC. Its translation is CASSRSEQFF.

The chain has TRBV29-1 and TRBJ1-1, with D maybe TRBD1 (6 bases). Germline V CDR1 and CDR2: SQVTM, ANQGSEA. CDR3 length: 14 residues. V shed 2 bases and J shed 5 bases, with 15 bases lying between them. The chain's CDR3 is CSVELVTGGTEAFF. As DNA, the CDR3 is TGCAGCGTTGAATTAGTGACAGGTGGAACTGAAGCTTTCTTT. Looking up the rest from reference TRBV29-1 and TRBJ1-1 gives the full variable domain: SAVISQKPSRDICQRGTSLTIQCQVDSQVTMMFWYRQQPGQSLTLIATANQGSEATYESGFVIDKFPISRPNLTFSTLTVSNMSPEDSSIYLCSVELVTGGTEAFFGQGTRLTVV.

V usage is TRBV5-1 and J usage is TRBJ1-4; TRBD1 matches 11 bases. With 4 bases clipped from V and 4 bases from J, the junction kept 6 bases outside the gene matches. Looked up from germline, CDR1 is SGHRS and CDR2 is YFSETQ. There are 16 residues in the CDR3. The CDR3 region has the DNA TGCGCCAGCAGCCCGGGACAGGGGGACTTTAATGAAAAACTGTTTTTT. Amino acid sequence: CASSPGQGDFNEKLFF.

CDR3: CASSAGGGRETQYF. The CDR3 DNA reads as TGTGCCAGCAGCGCCGGGGGGGGCCGGGAGACCCAGTACTTC. The chain combines TRBV7-2 with TRBJ2-5; 8 bases agree with TRBD2. Looked up from germline, CDR1 is SGHTA and CDR2 is FQGNSA. This CDR3 region has 14 residues. V lost 5 bases and J lost 5; bases outside the gene matches: 7.

CDR3: CASSPPSSVRREQYF. CDR3 nucleotides: TGTGCCAGCAGTCCCCCAAGTTCAGTTCGTCGCGAGCAGTACTTC. The chain recombines TRBV6-5 with TRBJ2-7; D unclear. CDR3 size: 15 residues. V was shortened by 5 bases and J by 6 bases, with 20 bases between the two germline ends. The germline gives CDR1 MNHEY, CDR2 SVGAGI.

The chain has TRBV7-9 and TRBJ1-1, with a tentative D call TRBD1 (6 bases). Germline V gene lookup returns CDR1 SEHNR and CDR2 FQNEAQ (reference sequence). V lost 0 bases to trimming and J lost 4 bases, with 9 bases between them. The CDR3 extends over 14 amino acids. The CDR3 region has the DNA TGTGCCAGCAGCTTAGCCGGGGGGCTCACTGAAGCTTTCTTT. Its protein is CASSLAGGLTEAFF.

This chain links TRBV6-5 with TRBJ1-2; 8 bases align to TRBD1. The CDR3 is 14 residues long. Germline V gene data show CDR1 as MNHEY and CDR2 as SVGAGI. Germline trimming cut 6 bases from V and 4 bases from J; bases unmatched to any gene: 7. DNA of the CDR3: TGTGCCAGCAGCGTGACAGGGGATGGCTATGGCTACACCTTC. This gives the protein CASSVTGDGYGYTF.

The chain combines TRBV2 with TRBJ2-3; D gene uncertain. The CDR3 totals 14 residues. Trimming cost V 7 bases and J 0 bases, with 11 bases left between them. The germline gives CDR1 SNHLY, CDR2 FYNNEI. This CDR3 is CASKVQSSTDTQYF. The CDR3 region has the DNA TGTGCCAGCAAGGTACAGTCTAGCACAGATACGCAGTATTTT.

This chain joins TRBV19 and TRBJ2-1; possible D gene TRBD1, 5 bases. The CDR3 length is 16 residues. V lost 5 bases to trimming and J lost 1 base, with 15 bases between them. Per the germline V gene, CDR1 is LNHDA and CDR2 is SQIVND (reference sequence). The CDR3 sequence: CASSRLTATSYNEQFF. DNA of the CDR3: TGTGCCAGTAGTCGACTGACAGCCACGTCCTACAATGAGCAGTTCTTC.

The V and J genes are TRBV21-1 and TRBJ1-5; the table's TRBD1 call for D was not verified on the DNA. TRBV21-1 is recorded as a pseudogene. This CDR3 has 19 amino acids. DNA of the CDR3: TGTGCCAGCAGCAAAGGGTACGGACAGGGATTATACAGCAATCAGCCCCAGCATTTT. It is translated as CASSKGYGQGLYSNQPQHF.

The CDR3 spells CASSEVGAPTEAFF. For the CDR3, the DNA is TGCGCCAGCAGTGAAGTTGGGGCACCCACTGAAGCTTTCTTT. The gene calls are TRBV10-1 and TRBJ1-1, with TRBD1 as a possible D gene (5 bases). CDR1 and CDR2 (germline): WNHNN, SYGVQD (reference sequence). The CDR3 sequence is 14 residues long. Between the trimmed V and J ends, which lost 3 bases and 4 bases, there was a span of 12 bases.

The V and J genes are TRBV19 and TRBJ2-7; tentatively, D is TRBD2 (5 bases). The V end was cut by 5 bases, the J end by 6 bases, with 14 bases between. This CDR3 contains 13 residues. Germline V CDR1 and CDR2: LNHDA, SQIVND (reference sequence). The DNA for the CDR3 is TGTGCCAGTAGTTTCCGGGGAACGGGCGAGCAGTACTTC. Translating gives CASSFRGTGEQYF.

With regard to this clone: At one end, the junction sequence differs from germline, possibly due to a read error. This chain uses TRBV4-1 with TRBJ1-2; 7 positions agree with TRBD1. This CDR3 is 15 amino acids long. CDR1 is MGHRA and CDR2 is YSYEKL in the germline V gene. The CDR3 region is CVSSQASDRGLGYTF. CDR3 nucleotides: TGCGTCAGCAGCCAAGCCTCAGATAGGGGGCTAGGCTACACCTTC.

The chain links TRBV5-8 to TRBJ1-1; D is possibly TRBD1 (5 bases). The CDR3 is made up of 13 amino acids. The germline CDR1 and CDR2 sequences are SGHTS and YDEGEE. Deletions cut 4 bases from V and 1 base from J, with 8 bases between. The DNA for the CDR3 is TGTGCCAGCAGCGCTGACAGGAACACTGAAGCTTTCTTT. Translation: CASSADRNTEAFF. Looking up the rest from reference TRBV5-8 and TRBJ1-1 gives the full variable domain: EAGVTQSPTHLIKTRGQQATLRCSPISGHTSVYWYQQALGLGLQFLLWYDEGEERNRGNFPPRFSGRQFPNYSSELNVNALELEDSALYLCASSADRNTEAFFGQGTRLTVV.

The chain recombines TRBV10-2 with TRBJ2-3, with TRBD2 matching over 9 bases. The CDR3 runs to 15 residues. V lost 6 bases, J lost 5 bases, and 9 bases stayed unmatched. Germline V gene data show CDR1 as WSHSY and CDR2 as SAAADI. The CDR3 sequence: CASRNWGGGEDTQYF. The CDR3 bases are TGCGCCAGCAGGAACTGGGGCGGGGGGGAAGATACGCAGTATTTT.

This clone has more than one count but fewer than ten. The J gene is TRBJ2-2, the V gene TRBV5-1; 7 nucleotides align to TRBD1. Trimming removed 0 bases from V and 7 bases from J; junction bases left unmatched: 6. This CDR3 is 15 amino acids long. The V gene's germline CDR1 is SGHRS and CDR2 YFSETQ. This CDR3 is CASSLVGGFIGELFF. The CDR3 region has the DNA TGCGCCAGCAGCTTGGTAGGGGGCTTTATCGGGGAGCTGTTTTTT.

The chain employs TRBV4-1 and TRBJ1-5, with D uncertain. The V end lost 0 bases, the J end lost 1 base, and 4 bases lay between the germline ends. CDR3 length: 14 residues. Germline loops: CDR1 MGHRA, CDR2 YSYEKL. The CDR3 DNA is TGCGCCAGCAGCCAAGATCTAAGCAATCAGCCCCAGCATTTT. This codes for CASSQDLSNQPQHF.

The V and J genes are TRBV5-8 and TRBJ1-2; no clear D. Germline V gene sequence: CDR1 SGHTS, CDR2 YDEGEE. V was shortened by 0 bases and J by 5 bases, with 5 bases between the two germline ends. The CDR3 is 12 residues long. CDR3 DNA: TGTGCCAGCAGCTTGGAATTATATGGCTACACCTTC. Translated, it gives CASSLELYGYTF. Drawing the rest from reference TRBV5-8 and TRBJ1-2, the complete variable domain is EAGVTQSPTHLIKTRGQQATLRCSPISGHTSVYWYQQALGLGLQFLLWYDEGEERNRGNFPPRFSGRQFPNYSSELNVNALELEDSALYLCASSLELYGYTFGSGTRLTVV.

This clone was seen only once. The rearrangement uses TRBV28 and TRBJ1-1; possible D gene TRBD1, 6 bases. Germline V gives CDR1 MDHEN, CDR2 SYDVKM. This CDR3 contains 14 residues. V was pared by 6 bases and J by 1 base, with 12 bases between. In nucleotides, the CDR3 is TGTGCCAGCAGCGGACAGTTGAGGAACACTGAAGCTTTCTTT. Translated: CASSGQLRNTEAFF. The full variable domain, in which reference TRBV28 and TRBJ1-1 provide the parts outside the CDR3, is DVKVTQSSRYLVKRTGEKVFLECVQDMDHENMFWYRQDPGLGLRLIYFSYDVKMKEKGDIPEGYSVSREKKERFSLILESASTNQTSMYLCASSGQLRNTEAFFGQGTRLTVV.

The V and J genes are TRBV9 and TRBJ2-5; 10 nucleotides match TRBD2. Unmatched junction bases numbered 6, after V lost 0 bases and J lost 1 base. In germline, CDR1 is SGDLS, CDR2 YYNGEE. The CDR3 loop spans 17 amino acids. DNA for the CDR3: TGTGCCAGCAGCGTAGGTATTAGCGGGGGGCTCCAAGAGACCCAGTACTTC. Translation gives CASSVGISGGLQETQYF.

The CDR3 here is CASSVTVGPQPQHF. The CDR3 DNA sequence: TGTGCCAGTAGTGTCACAGTTGGGCCTCAGCCCCAGCATTTT. The rearrangement links TRBV19 to TRBJ1-5; no clear D. Per the germline V gene, CDR1 is LNHDA and CDR2 is SQIVND (reference sequence). V lost 5 bases and J lost 6, with 14 bases in between. The CDR3 is 14 amino acids.

This clone was found once. The chain recombines TRBV5-1 with TRBJ2-7, with 8 bases fitting TRBD1. The CDR3 consists of 13 residues. J lost 6 bases, V lost 4 bases, and 6 bases had no gene match. CDR1 is SGHRS and CDR2 is YFSETQ in the germline V gene. The chain's CDR3 is CASSNQGAGEQYF. CDR3 in DNA: TGCGCCAGCAGCAACCAGGGGGCAGGCGAGCAGTACTTC.

The V and J genes are TRBV19 and TRBJ1-1; D is possibly TRBD1 (6 bases). This CDR3 comprises 15 residues. Germline V gene sequence: CDR1 LNHDA, CDR2 SQIVND (reference sequence). The V and J ends lost 3 bases and 2 bases respectively, with 13 bases between them. CDR3 in amino acids: CASSIPGHFNTEAFF. In DNA form, the CDR3 reads TGTGCCAGTAGTATCCCGGGACACTTTAACACTGAAGCTTTCTTT.

The V gene is TRBV5-1, the J gene TRBJ2-3, with 14 bases aligning to TRBD2. The germline V gene has CDR1 SGHRS and CDR2 YFSETQ. The CDR3 runs to 17 residues. J lost 4 bases, V lost 4 bases, and 8 bases had no gene match. The CDR3 coding sequence is TGCGCCAGCAGCCTCGGACTAGCGGGGGGTATAGCAGATACGCAGTATTTT. Protein sequence: CASSLGLAGGIADTQYF.